Below are 10 T cell receptor beta chains sequenced from a single sample in a study of T cell clusters in autoimmune cytopenias. TRB was amplified by touch-down multiplex PCR, primer pools A and B combined. TCRdb derives one entry per CDR3 protein from the multiplex PCR reads, leaving out DNA. The sample spans approximately 3,000 distinct CDR3 sequences; the ten largest clones claim about 25%. TRB amplification used roughly 250 ng of peripheral blood genomic DNA. Sequencing was done on a sample of peripheral blood. The receptors derive from a human donor with an autoimmune cytopenia or autoimmune hepatitis (not recorded which).

This clonotype registers medium-sized by frequency. The V gene is TRBV12-3 or TRBV12-4, the J gene TRBJ1-2; there is no DNA to check the TCRdb D call of TRBD1. The CDR3 runs to 13 residues. CDR3 sequence reads: CASSPRAYYGYTF.

Measured by frequency, this clonotype is medium-sized. The chain combines TRBV7-2 with TRBJ2-2; TCRdb designates TRBD2, a call that cannot be tested without DNA. The CDR3 is made up of 14 amino acids. Germline V gene lookup returns CDR1 SGHTA and CDR2 FQGNSA. This CDR3 reads CASSLRGDRGELFF.

This clonotype is called medium-sized (0.01 to 0.1%) based on its frequency. The chain is built from TRBV10-3 and TRBJ2-1; TCRdb's D call of TRBD2 is untestable without DNA. CDR1 and CDR2 (germline): ENHRY, SYGVKD. The CDR3 has 15 amino acids. The CDR3 spells CAISRASGVWDEQFF.

The J gene is TRBJ2-3, the V gene TRBV5-1; the TCRdb D gene call, TRBD1, has no DNA to confirm it. This CDR3 spans 14 amino acids. Germline loops: CDR1 SGHRS, CDR2 YFSETQ. CDR3 in amino acids: CASSGRDPTDTQYF.

This clonotype is labeled medium-sized based on frequency. V gene TRBV6-5 combines with J gene TRBJ2-1; TCRdb calls TRBD1, which cannot be checked without DNA. The germline gives CDR1 MNHEY, CDR2 SVGAGI. The CDR3 has 15 residues. The CDR3 reads CASSPGNSALNEQFF.

This clonotype counts as medium-sized by frequency. This sequence joins TRBV6-1 and TRBJ1-4; there is no DNA to check the TCRdb D call of TRBD1. Germline CDR1 MNHNS, CDR2 SASEGT. The CDR3 runs 15 residues. The CDR3: CASSEGGQGGKKLFF.

Its frequency marks this clonotype as medium-sized. The chain carries TRBV5-5 and TRBJ2-3; without DNA, the TCRdb call of TRBD1 cannot be checked. Germline lookup yields CDR1 SGHKS and CDR2 YYEKEE (reference sequence). CDR3 length equals 15 residues. The CDR3 reads CASSLGQGDSDTQYF.

By frequency, this clonotype is medium-sized. The chain joins TRBV20-1 to TRBJ1-2; TCRdb lists TRBD1, though no DNA is available to test this call. This CDR3 spans 14 amino acids. The germline V gene has CDR1 DFQATT and CDR2 SNEGSKA (reference sequence). The CDR3 region is CSARDSAGGYGYTF.

This chain connects TRBV4-1 to TRBJ1-2; as DNA is missing, the TRBD1 call by TCRdb cannot be tested. The CDR3 loop spans 17 amino acids. Germline loops: CDR1 MGHRA, CDR2 YSYEKL. The CDR3 loop is CASSHTPSGATNYGYTF.

This clonotype shows up as medium-sized by frequency. The rearrangement joins TRBV27 to TRBJ1-2; as DNA is missing, the TRBD1 call by TCRdb cannot be tested. The germline CDR1 and CDR2 sequences are MNHEY and SMNVEV (reference sequence). The CDR3 spans 14 residues. CDR3 residues: CASSSPGQGKGYTF.